This TCR beta chain comes out of a study of vaccination effects on CD4 cells after COVID-19. The germline gives CDR1 SQVTM, CDR2 ANQGSEA. The CDR3 contains 14 residues. V was clipped by 7 bases and J by 0 bases; unmatched bases: 7. TCRdb's copy holds only in-frame clones and misses some; the assay was immunoSEQ multiplex PCR. The sample has 21,000 or so clones, roughly 76% seen once. A remark on this clone: Its antigen is not identified.

ViraFEST used viral peptide pools to expand antigen-specific CD4+ T cells before sequencing. The authors isolated CD4+ T cells after ten to eleven days of culture. Each person got two doses of an mRNA SARS-CoV-2 vaccine, BNT162b2 or mRNA-1273. The researchers cultured some 1.9 million PBMC per well with 9.5 to 10 IU/ml IL-2 and roughly 10 ug/ml peptides. Half-medium replacement with IL-2 medium occurred on days 3 and 7. Sequencing used CD4+ T cells from PBMCs cultured with HCoV-229E spike peptides, obtained after COVID-19 vaccination. V and J are TRBV29-1 and TRBJ2-3; 7 bases match TRBD2. The source of this sequence is a human donor who received a COVID-19 vaccine. CDR3 coding DNA: TGCAGCGCATCAAGCGGGGCTAGCACAGATACGCAGTATTTT. Its protein is CSASSGASTDTQYF.